This T cell receptor beta chain was captured by sequencing in a study of blood T cells in healthy people across ages. General study points: More naive CD4+ cells and higher diversity were found in long-lived than in aged donors. A roughly linear fall in TCR beta diversity per million T cells was seen with increasing age.

The sample holds many counts of this clonotype. As yet, its antigen is unknown. Germline CDR1 and CDR2: ENHRY and SYGVKD. CDR3 length: 16 amino acids. The trim removed 3 bases at V and 4 bases at J, leaving 9 bases unmatched. Then a second PCR, running roughly 6 to 11 cycles, was carried out with a sample-barcoded 5' primer and a J-beta primer mix. Every sample produced at least 2.5 million CDR3-containing paired-end reads. TCRdb processed the 5' RACE reads anew with MiXCR; each CDR3 protein has one entry. This sample has around 320,000 distinct CDR3 sequences, with around 30% found just once. Sequencing was performed on blood. The receptor comes from a woman in her 70s in good health. The chain links TRBV10-3 to TRBJ2-5, with 9 nucleotides matching TRBD1. The CDR3 nucleotides read TGTGCCATCAGTGATACAGACAGGGGGTCCCGAGAGACCCAGTACTTC. Encoded protein: CAISDTDRGSRETQYF.